What follows are 29 T cell receptor beta chains derived from one specimen sequenced in a study of T cell changes during pregnancy in multiple sclerosis. Repertoires were generated with immunoSEQ multiplex PCR, while TCRdb's copy carries only in-frame clones and drops some. The data hold some 37,000 clones, with approximately 90% observed a single time. This sample comprised CD4+ T cells from peripheral blood mononuclear cells, obtained in the first trimester of pregnancy. The receptors derive from a female donor with multiple sclerosis, enrolled in a pregnancy study.

This clone has only one observation. The chain employs TRBV4-1 and TRBJ2-5, with a weak D call TRBD1 (6 bases). The CDR3 spans 15 residues. Trimming took 1 base from V and 4 from J, leaving 13 bases between them. Germline CDR1 MGHRA, CDR2 YSYEKL. The CDR3 spells CASSQAYRDGETQYF. The CDR3, as DNA: TGCGCCAGCAGCCAAGCCTACAGGGACGGAGAGACCCAGTACTTC.

The chain carries TRBV7-9 and TRBJ2-1; 13 nucleotides align to TRBD2. The CDR3 consists of 16 residues. Germline V gene sequence: CDR1 SEHNR, CDR2 FQNEAQ (reference sequence). Trimming cost V 0 bases and J 8 bases; bases outside gene matches: 4. CDR3 amino acids: CASSLARTSGSDEQFF. Written as DNA, the CDR3 is TGTGCCAGCAGCTTAGCGCGGACTAGCGGGAGCGATGAGCAGTTCTTC.

V usage is TRBV28 and J usage is TRBJ2-3; 8 bases are shared with TRBD2. The CDR3 is made up of 18 amino acids. Germline CDR1 and CDR2: MDHEN and SYDVKM. V trimming: 3 bases; J trimming: 0 bases; junction bases outside the gene matches: 11. The CDR3 coding sequence is TGTGCCAGCAGTTTCAGCGGGAGCTTTTCTCGAAGCACAGATACGCAGTATTTT. Protein: CASSFSGSFSRSTDTQYF.

The gene calls are TRBV6-1 and TRBJ2-2, with 7 bases aligning to TRBD1. This CDR3 is 14 amino acids long. Trimming cost V 6 bases and J 8 bases; bases outside gene matches: 9. Germline CDR1 MNHNS, CDR2 SASEGT. CDR3 sequence reads: CASRQTGSAGELFF. DNA for the CDR3: TGTGCCAGCAGACAGACAGGGAGCGCGGGGGAGCTGTTTTTT.

This chain joins TRBV25-1 and TRBJ2-7; 10 bases map to TRBD1. Germline loops: CDR1 MGHDK, CDR2 SYGVNS. This CDR3 has 15 residues. V lost 4 bases and J lost 5; bases outside the gene matches: 8. The CDR3: CASSAQPGQGNEQYF. Here the CDR3 DNA reads TGTGCCAGCAGTGCGCAACCGGGACAGGGGAACGAGCAGTACTTC.

J is TRBJ1-1 and V is TRBV19, with D hard to call. The CDR3 spans 14 residues. V was cut by 11 bases and J by 0 bases, with 16 bases left in between. CDR1 is LNHDA, CDR2 SQIVND, per germline (reference sequence). CDR3 DNA: TGTGCCTCCTCTGAACAGATCATGAACACTGAAGCTTTCTTT. Its protein product is CASSEQIMNTEAFF.

The CDR3: CASSYGTGVIEQYF. For the CDR3, the DNA is TGCGCCAGCAGCTACGGGACAGGGGTAATCGAGCAGTACTTC. This sequence joins TRBV5-1 and TRBJ2-7, with TRBD1 matching 10 bases. This CDR3 comprises 14 residues. V dropped 3 bases and J dropped 6; count of bases not matched to a gene: 6. Germline V gives CDR1 SGHRS, CDR2 YFSETQ.

The gene calls are TRBV5-5 and TRBJ2-7; 11 bases are a match to TRBD1. V gave up 0 bases and J gave up 4 bases; unmatched junction bases: 3. CDR1 SGHKS and CDR2 YYEKEE come from the germline V gene (reference sequence). CDR3 length: 15 amino acids. Here the CDR3 DNA reads TGTGCCAGCAGCTTGGCGGGGACAGGGGGATACGAGCAGTACTTC. Its protein product is CASSLAGTGGYEQYF.

The gene calls are TRBV19 and TRBJ2-2; TRBD2 aligns across 11 bases. V trimming: 8 bases; J trimming: 4 bases; junction bases outside the gene matches: 6. Germline-derived CDR1 and CDR2 are LNHDA and SQIVND (reference sequence). The CDR3 has 15 residues. In DNA form, the CDR3 reads TGTGCCAGTGTTAGCGGGAGGGCAGGCACCGGGGAGCTGTTTTTT. This encodes CASVSGRAGTGELFF.

The CDR3 loop reads CASSVASGFSYEQYF. The CDR3 region has the DNA TGTGCCAGCAGCGTAGCTAGCGGGTTCTCCTACGAGCAGTACTTC. The chain joins TRBV9 to TRBJ2-7; 8 nucleotides line up with TRBD2. This CDR3 contains 15 residues. V dropped 0 bases and J dropped 0; count of bases not matched to a gene: 2. Germline CDR1 is SGDLS and CDR2 is YYNGEE.

This rearrangement joins TRBV5-1 to TRBJ2-1, with 10 bases matching TRBD2. CDR1 SGHRS and CDR2 YFSETQ come from the germline V gene. After removal of 0 bases from V and 9 bases from J, the junction contained 9 bases not matched to a gene. The CDR3 is 16 amino acids. CDR3 DNA: TGCGCCAGCAGCTTGGAGCTAGCGGGGGCCGGTGGTGAGCAGTTCTTC. Its translation: CASSLELAGAGGEQFF.

This sequence joins TRBV13 and TRBJ2-2, with 7 bases fitting TRBD1. The V and J ends lost 6 bases and 5 bases, in that order; junction bases with no gene match: 15. Germline CDR1 is PRHDT and CDR2 is FYEKMQ (reference sequence). This CDR3 region has 17 residues. The CDR3 loop reads CASRGMNRGPGTGELFF. CDR3 DNA sequence: TGTGCCAGCAGGGGGATGAACAGGGGCCCCGGAACCGGGGAGCTGTTTTTT.

The chain combines TRBV6-5 with TRBJ1-1, with D hard to call. The CDR3 runs 11 residues. Trimming removed 4 bases from V and 6 bases from J, with 6 bases in between. The germline CDR1 and CDR2 sequences are MNHEY and SVGAGI. The CDR3 DNA follows: TGTGCCAGCAGTTTCCGTGCTGAAGCTTTCTTT. This encodes CASSFRAEAFF.

The table lists this clone with a few counts. The sample has other DNA sequences that encode this CDR3 too. The V gene is TRBV30, the J gene TRBJ1-3; 7 nucleotides line up with TRBD1. This CDR3 is 15 amino acids long. V dropped 2 bases and J dropped 0; count of bases not matched to a gene: 4. Germline lookup yields CDR1 GTSNPN and CDR2 SVGIG (reference sequence). CDR3 in DNA: TGTGCCTGGAGTAGGGACAGTGGCTCTGGAAACACCATATATTTT. Translated, it gives CAWSRDSGSGNTIYF.

V and J are TRBV28 and TRBJ2-7, with TRBD2 matching 9 bases. The CDR3 is 13 amino acids. From germline, CDR1 is MDHEN and CDR2 SYDVKM. V dropped 6 bases and J dropped 6; count of bases not matched to a gene: 6. CDR3 nucleotides: TGTGCCAGCAGGACTAGCGGACTGTTCGAGCAGTACTTC. Its translation is CASRTSGLFEQYF.

The V and J genes are TRBV29-1 and TRBJ2-1, with 12 bases matching TRBD2. The CDR3 is 13 amino acids. V dropped 6 bases and J dropped 7; count of bases not matched to a gene: 4. Germline CDR1 reads SQVTM; CDR2 reads ANQGSEA. The CDR3 spells CSVTSGRRNEQFF. CDR3 nucleotides: TGCAGCGTGACTAGCGGGAGAAGAAATGAGCAGTTCTTC.

V and J are TRBV2 and TRBJ1-3; maybe TRBD1 (6 bases). Per the germline V gene, CDR1 is SNHLY and CDR2 is FYNNEI. V was trimmed by 5 bases and J by 0 bases, leaving 14 bases between them. CDR3 length: 16 amino acids. For the CDR3, the DNA is TGTGCCAGCAGTAGTGGGGGCGTCCCCTCTGGAAACACCATATATTTT. The encoded protein is CASSSGGVPSGNTIYF.

The chain carries TRBV6-5 and TRBJ1-3; D is perhaps TRBD1 (5 bases). The germline V gene has CDR1 MNHEY and CDR2 SVGAGI. V was clipped by 6 bases and J by 10 bases, with 10 bases between them. The CDR3 contains 11 residues. The CDR3 sequence is CASRLDNTIYF. The DNA of the CDR3 is TGTGCCAGCAGGTTGGACAATACCATATATTTT.

This chain joins TRBV5-1 and TRBJ2-3; D is unresolved. Trimming shortened V by 3 bases and J by 0 bases, and 14 bases separated the two germline ends. The CDR3 is made up of 16 amino acids. Germline V lookup: CDR1 SGHRS, CDR2 YFSETQ. The CDR3 protein is CASSWAPQASTDTQYF. CDR3 DNA sequence: TGCGCCAGCAGCTGGGCACCCCAGGCTAGCACAGATACGCAGTATTTT.

V gene TRBV5-1 combines with J gene TRBJ2-5, with D maybe TRBD1 (5 bases). CDR3 length equals 12 residues. V was pared by 2 bases and J by 7 bases, with 9 bases between. Germline V CDR1 and CDR2: SGHRS, YFSETQ. The CDR3 region is CASSLAQGTQYF. CDR3 DNA: TGCGCCAGCAGCTTAGCCCAGGGGACCCAGTACTTC.

The genes are TRBV6-6 and TRBJ2-4; 8 positions match TRBD1. The CDR3 loop spans 13 amino acids. CDR1 and CDR2 (germline): MNHNY, SVGAGI (reference sequence). With 6 bases clipped from V and 6 bases from J, the junction kept 4 bases outside the gene matches. For the CDR3, the DNA is TGTGCCAGCAGCGTGGGACAGGTAAACATTCAGTACTTC. Translated: CASSVGQVNIQYF.

J is TRBJ2-5 and V is TRBV7-2, with 13 positions matching TRBD2. Looked up from germline, CDR1 is SGHTA and CDR2 is FQGNSA. V was pared by 5 bases and J by 9 bases, with 12 bases of the junction left unmatched. CDR3 length: 16 amino acids. The CDR3 region has the DNA TGTGCCAGCAGCCGGGGACTAGCGGGAAGGGAGGGGCCCCAGTACTTC. Translated: CASSRGLAGREGPQYF.

The V and J genes are TRBV2 and TRBJ1-5; 7 bases are a match to TRBD1. V gave up 2 bases and J gave up 2 bases; unmatched junction bases: 3. CDR3 size: 15 residues. Germline-derived CDR1 and CDR2 are SNHLY and FYNNEI. The CDR3 region has the DNA TGTGCCAGCAGTGAAACAGGGGCTGGCAATCAGCCCCAGCATTTT. This encodes CASSETGAGNQPQHF.

This chain links TRBV6-5 with TRBJ1-2, with a tentative D call TRBD1 (5 bases). V was pared by 2 bases and J by 2 bases, with 12 bases between. The CDR3 is made up of 15 amino acids. The germline CDR1 and CDR2 sequences are MNHEY and SVGAGI. Written as DNA, the CDR3 is TGTGCCAGCAGTTACGGGGCCAGGCTGAACTATGGCTACACCTTC. It yields the protein CASSYGARLNYGYTF.

There are a few counts of this clone. The gene calls are TRBV19 and TRBJ2-2, with D hard to call. V was clipped by 8 bases and J by 3 bases, with 13 bases between them. The CDR3 extends over 14 amino acids. The germline gives CDR1 LNHDA, CDR2 SQIVND (reference sequence). CDR3 coding DNA: TGTGCCAGTGCCGAAGGAGCTCACACCGGGGAGCTGTTTTTT. Protein sequence: CASAEGAHTGELFF. Based on the CDR3 plus reference TRBV19 and TRBJ2-2, the full variable domain is DGGITQSPKYLFRKEGQNVTLSCEQNLNHDAMYWYRQDPGQGLRLIYYSQIVNDFQKGDIAEGYSVSREKKESFPLTVTSAQKNPTAFYLCASAEGAHTGELFFGEGSRLTVL.

The chain joins TRBV28 to TRBJ2-7; D gene ambiguous. The CDR3 has 11 residues. V dropped 5 bases and J dropped 2 bases, with 4 bases sitting between them. Germline V gene lookup returns CDR1 MDHEN and CDR2 SYDVKM. CDR3 bases: TGTGCCAGCAGTACTACCTACGAGCAGTACTTC. Translated: CASSTTYEQYF.

The chain recombines TRBV6-1 with TRBJ2-7, with a weak D call TRBD2 (7 bases). The CDR3 has 14 residues. Trimming took off 8 bases at V and 3 bases at J, with 17 bases between the two ends. The germline V gene has CDR1 MNHNS and CDR2 SASEGT. The DNA of the CDR3 is TGTGCCAGCCGTGGGGCGGGGGCCGGCTACGAGCAGTACTTC. Amino acid sequence: CASRGAGAGYEQYF.

V usage is TRBV6-1 and J usage is TRBJ2-7; 8 bases match TRBD1. The CDR3 runs 15 residues. Trimming at V came to 5 bases and at J to 2 bases, leaving 8 bases not matched to a gene. CDR1 is MNHNS, CDR2 SASEGT, per germline. CDR3: CASSLGAGGTYEQYF. The DNA of the CDR3 is TGTGCCAGCAGTCTAGGGGCAGGGGGCACCTACGAGCAGTACTTC.

The CDR3 DNA sequence: TGTGCCAGCAGCCCCCGCGGGGCGGTAGAGACCCAGTACTTC. Its translation: CASSPRGAVETQYF. The V and J genes are TRBV5-4 and TRBJ2-5; perhaps TRBD2 as D (6 bases). This CDR3 region has 14 residues. Germline CDR1 SGHNT, CDR2 YYREEE (reference sequence). V was cut by 4 bases and J by 4 bases, with 14 bases left in between.